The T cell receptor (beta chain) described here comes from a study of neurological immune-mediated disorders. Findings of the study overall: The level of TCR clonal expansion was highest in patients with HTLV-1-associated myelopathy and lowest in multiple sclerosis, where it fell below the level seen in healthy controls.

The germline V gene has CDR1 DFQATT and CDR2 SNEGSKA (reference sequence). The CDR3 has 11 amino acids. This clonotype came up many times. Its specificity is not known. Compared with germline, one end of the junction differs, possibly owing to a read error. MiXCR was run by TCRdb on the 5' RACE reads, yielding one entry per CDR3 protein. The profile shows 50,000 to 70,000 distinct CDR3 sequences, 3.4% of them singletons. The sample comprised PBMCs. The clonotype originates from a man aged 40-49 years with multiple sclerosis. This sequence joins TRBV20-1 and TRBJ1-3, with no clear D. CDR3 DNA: TGCAGTGCTGGAGACGGAAACACCATATATTTT. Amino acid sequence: CSAGDGNTIYF.